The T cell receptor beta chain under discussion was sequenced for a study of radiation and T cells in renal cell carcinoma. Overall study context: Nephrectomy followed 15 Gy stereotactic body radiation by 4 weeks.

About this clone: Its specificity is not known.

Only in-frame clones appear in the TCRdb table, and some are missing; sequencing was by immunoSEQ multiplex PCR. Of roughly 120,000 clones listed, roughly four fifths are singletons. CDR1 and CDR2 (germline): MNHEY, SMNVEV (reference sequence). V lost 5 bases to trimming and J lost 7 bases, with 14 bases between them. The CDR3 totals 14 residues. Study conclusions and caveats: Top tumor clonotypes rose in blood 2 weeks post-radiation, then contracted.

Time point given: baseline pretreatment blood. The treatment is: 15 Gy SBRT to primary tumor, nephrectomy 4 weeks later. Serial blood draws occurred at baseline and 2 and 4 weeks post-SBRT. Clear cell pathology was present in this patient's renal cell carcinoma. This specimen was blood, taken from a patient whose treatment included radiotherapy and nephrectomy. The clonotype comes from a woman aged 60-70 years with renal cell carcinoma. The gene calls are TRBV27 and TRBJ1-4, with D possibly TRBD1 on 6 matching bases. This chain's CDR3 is CASSPEGGSEKLFF. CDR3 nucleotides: TGTGCCAGCAGTCCCGAGGGGGGTAGTGAAAAACTGTTTTTT.